This TCR beta chain came from a study of vaccination effects on CD4 cells after COVID-19. Investigators separated out CD4+ T cells once around eleven days of culture had passed. The cohort was immunized with two doses of either the BNT162b2 or mRNA-1273 vaccine. TCRdb keeps only in-frame clones here, not all; method: immunoSEQ multiplex PCR. The sample records 50,000 to 70,000 clones, less than 85% being singletons. CDR3 length: 15 amino acids. Trimming removed 5 bases from V and 5 bases from J, with 16 bases in between. Germline V lookup: CDR1 SGHDT, CDR2 YYEEEE. Study-level results: Healthy vaccine recipients' vaccine-induced clones were almost all SARS-CoV-2 mono-reactive.

On this clone: Its matching antigen is unknown.

The V and J genes are TRBV5-6 and TRBJ2-2; maybe TRBD1 (5 bases). The receptor's source is a human donor who received a COVID-19 vaccine. The starting material was CD4+ T cells from PBMCs cultured without peptide, obtained after COVID-19 vaccination. The CDR3 sequence: CASRGAGRLTGELFF. The CDR3 bases are TGTGCCAGCAGAGGGGCAGGGCGGTTGACCGGGGAGCTGTTTTTT.